What follows is one TCR beta chain and its context. Per the authors' pipeline: Reference gene primers were amplified, and this amplification served to estimate nucleated cell counts. Clones were read by immunoSEQ multiplex PCR, and TCRdb kept only the in-frame ones, dropping some. V, J and clone size are those of that table, while D and trimming were read from the DNA. Among roughly 320,000 clones listed, 85% were seen once. The data originate from a study of blood T cell repertoires in COVID-19. Study overall: Spain, Italy and the United States supplied samples that represented acute and convalescent COVID-19. T cells, B-cell-depleted T cells, or PBMCs provided the cDNA or gDNA that served as material.

The clonotype comes from a human donor in a cohort sampled during active COVID-19. The sequenced sample was peripheral blood.

The chain's CDR3 is CASSQDWARVVGSPLHF. The CDR3 DNA sequence: TGTGCCAGCAGCCAAGATTGGGCCAGGGTGGTAGGATCACCCCTCCACTTT. The V call is TRBV4-2, the J call TRBJ1-6, with D possibly being TRBD1 (5 bases). The CDR3 has 17 residues. V was pared by 0 bases and J by 10 bases, with 19 bases between. Germline CDR1 LGHNA, CDR2 YNFKEQ.